Listed here are 11 T cell receptor beta chains from one sample, sequenced in a study of identical twins. Using its own MiXCR run on the 5' RACE reads, TCRdb lists one record per CDR3 protein. The repertoire includes around 530,000 distinct CDR3 sequences, about 16% of them detected once, and roughly 0.4% sits in the top ten. The same specimen was also included in a second study, on yellow fever vaccine responses in identical twins.

Input material: CD4+ T cells sorted from blood. The receptors come from a woman aged 18-29 years in good health.

This chain links TRBV5-1 with TRBJ2-7; D possibly uses TRBD1 or TRBD2 (5 bases each). Trimming stripped 9 bases from V and 3 bases from J, with 19 bases between. Germline CDR1 reads SGHRS; CDR2 reads YFSETQ. CDR3 size: 14 residues. CDR3 DNA sequence: TGCGCCAAGATGAAGGGCAGGGAGCGCTACGAGCAGTACGTC. It specifies CAKMKGRERYEQYV.

V is TRBV24-1 and J is TRBJ2-2; TRBD1 matches at 7 bases. J lost 4 bases, V lost 1 base, and 8 bases had no gene match. This CDR3 is built from 17 residues. CDR1 and CDR2 (germline): KGHDR, SFDVKD. The CDR3, as DNA: TGTGCCACCAGTGATTTTGACAGGGTTCCGGCCACCGGGGAGCTGTTTTTT. Residues: CATSDFDRVPATGELFF.

CDR3 coding DNA: TGTGCCAGCAGCTTATCGGCTGGTCGGACAGGGAACACCGGGGAGCTGTTTTTT. Its protein product is CASSLSAGRTGNTGELFF. This chain links TRBV11-1 with TRBJ2-2, with 7 bases lining up with TRBD1. The CDR3 runs to 18 residues. Germline V CDR1 and CDR2: SGHAT, FQDESV (reference sequence). The V gene end was trimmed by 2 bases and the J gene end by 1 base; junction bases not matched to a gene: 10.

The sample holds a few counts of this clonotype. The V and J genes are TRBV9 and TRBJ2-5; D is unresolved. V lost 0 bases to trimming and J lost 4 bases, with 10 bases between them. CDR1 and CDR2 (germline): SGDLS, YYNGEE. The CDR3 sequence is 14 residues long. This chain's CDR3 is CASSVDFGGETQYF. The CDR3 DNA sequence: TGTGCCAGCAGCGTAGATTTTGGCGGAGAGACCCAGTACTTC.

This clonotype was seen at least ten times. V usage is TRBV12-3 or TRBV12-4 and J usage is TRBJ1-6; no reliable D call. The V end was cut by 3 bases, the J end by 10 bases, with 19 bases between. The CDR3 contains 16 residues. CDR3 sequence: CASSLDRGDFHSPLHF. For the CDR3, the DNA is TGTGCCAGCAGTTTGGACCGCGGAGACTTTCACTCACCCCTCCACTTT.

The CDR3 coding sequence is TGTGCCAGCAGCGTGATGGACGAGACCCAGTACTTC. Protein: CASSVMDETQYF. The rearrangement links TRBV9 to TRBJ2-5; D is ambiguous. The V gene lost 2 bases and the J gene lost 5 bases, with 7 bases spanning the gap. CDR1 SGDLS and CDR2 YYNGEE come from the germline V gene. This CDR3 comprises 12 residues. Drawing the rest from reference TRBV9 and TRBJ2-5, the complete variable domain is DSGVTQTPKHLITATGQRVTLRCSPRSGDLSVYWYQQSLDQGLQFLIQYYNGEERAKGNILERFSAQQFPDLHSELNLSSLELGDSALYFCASSVMDETQYFGPGTRLLVL.

V usage is TRBV6-2 or TRBV6-3 and J usage is TRBJ2-7; D might be TRBD1 (5 bases). The germline CDR1 and CDR2 sequences are MNHEY and SVGEGT. The CDR3 spans 13 residues. Between the trimmed V and J ends, which lost 6 bases and 1 base, there was a span of 10 bases. CDR3 loop: CASRPTGSYEQYV. The DNA for the CDR3 is TGTGCCAGCAGACCAACAGGATCCTACGAGCAGTACGTC.

The V call is TRBV24-1, the J call TRBJ2-1; 12 bases fit TRBD2. The CDR3 consists of 21 residues. Germline V gives CDR1 KGHDR, CDR2 SFDVKD. J lost 1 base, V lost 4 bases, and 16 bases had no gene match. CDR3 protein: CATSDSWDRPGLAGSYNEQFF. In nucleotides, the CDR3 is TGTGCCACCAGTGACTCATGGGACAGGCCGGGACTAGCGGGTTCCTACAATGAGCAGTTCTTC.

This sequence joins TRBV6-1 and TRBJ2-7; possible D gene TRBD2, 7 bases. V was clipped by 6 bases and J by 3 bases, with 15 bases between them. Germline CDR1 MNHNS, CDR2 SASEGT. The CDR3 covers 14 residues. This CDR3 is CASRGGTGGYEQYF. The CDR3 DNA reads TGTGCCAGCAGAGGGGGGACGGGAGGCTACGAGCAGTACTTC.

V gene TRBV5-1 combines with J gene TRBJ1-4; no firm D call. The CDR3 covers 16 residues. Trimming pared 0 bases from V and 13 bases from J, leaving 22 bases between. Per germline, CDR1 SGHRS and CDR2 YFSETQ. CDR3 DNA: TGCGCCAGCAGCTTGGAACCTTTTTCAACAGAAAAGTCACTGTTTTTT. Its protein is CASSLEPFSTEKSLFF.

The chain employs TRBV7-8 and TRBJ1-1; D call uncertain. The CDR3 covers 16 residues. Germline assignment: CDR1 SGHVS and CDR2 FQNEAQ. Trimming removed 5 bases at V and 2 bases at J, with 18 bases between. CDR3 in amino acids: CASSLLEVQLNTEAFF. In DNA, the CDR3 is TGTGCCAGCAGCCTCCTGGAAGTTCAGCTTAACACTGAAGCTTTCTTT.